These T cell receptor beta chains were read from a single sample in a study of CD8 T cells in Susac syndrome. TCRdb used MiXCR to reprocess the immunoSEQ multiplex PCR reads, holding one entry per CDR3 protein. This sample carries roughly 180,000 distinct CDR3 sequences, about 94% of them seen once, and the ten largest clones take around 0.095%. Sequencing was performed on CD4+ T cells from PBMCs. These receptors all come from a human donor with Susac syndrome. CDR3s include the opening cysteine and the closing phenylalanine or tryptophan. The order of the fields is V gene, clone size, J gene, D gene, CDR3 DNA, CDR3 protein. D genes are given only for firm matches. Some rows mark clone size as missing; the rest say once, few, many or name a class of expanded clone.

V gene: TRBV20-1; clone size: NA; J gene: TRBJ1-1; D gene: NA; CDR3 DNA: TGCAGTGCTAGAAGAACCGGGGGTTTTGAAGCTTTCTTT; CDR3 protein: CSARRTGGFEAFF
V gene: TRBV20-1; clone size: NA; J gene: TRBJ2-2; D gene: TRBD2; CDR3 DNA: TGCAGTGCTAGAGCTCGAGCGGGAGAATCAACCGGGGAGCTGTTTTTT; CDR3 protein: CSARARAGESTGELFF
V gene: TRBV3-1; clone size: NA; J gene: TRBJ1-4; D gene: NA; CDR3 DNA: TGTGCCAGCAGCCAAGCGGATAATGAAAAACTGTTTTTT; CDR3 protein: CASSQADNEKLFF
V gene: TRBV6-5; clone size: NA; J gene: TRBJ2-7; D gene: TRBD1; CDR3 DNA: TGTGCCAGCAGGGCAACAGGGGAAGGATCCTACGAGCAGTACTTC; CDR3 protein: CASRATGEGSYEQYF
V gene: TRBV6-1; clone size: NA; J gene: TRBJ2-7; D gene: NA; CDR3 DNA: TGTGCCAGCAGTGAAGTTTCAGTCCTGGAGGAGCAGTACTTC; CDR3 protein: CASSEVSVLEEQYF
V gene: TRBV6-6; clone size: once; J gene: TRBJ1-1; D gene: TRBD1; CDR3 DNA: TGTGCCAGCAGCCGACAGGGAATTGACACTGAAGCTTTCTTT; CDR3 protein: CASSRQGIDTEAFF
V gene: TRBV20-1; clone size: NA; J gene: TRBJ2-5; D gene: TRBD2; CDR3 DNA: TGCAGTGCTATTCCGCAAATCGGTATACTAGCGGGAGGTGAGACCCAGTACTTC; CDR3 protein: CSAIPQIGILAGGETQYF
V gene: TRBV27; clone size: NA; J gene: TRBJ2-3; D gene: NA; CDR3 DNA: TGTGCCAGCACTGGCGGGACGTCAGATACGCAGTATTTT; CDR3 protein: CASTGGTSDTQYF
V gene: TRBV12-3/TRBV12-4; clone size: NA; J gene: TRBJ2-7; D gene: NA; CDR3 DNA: TGTGCCAGCAGTATATACCTCGGACCTAACCTCTACGAGCAGTACTTC; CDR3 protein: CASSIYLGPNLYEQYF
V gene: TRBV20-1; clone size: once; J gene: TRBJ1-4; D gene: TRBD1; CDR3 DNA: TGCAGTGCCCCCGAGGACAGGGGGCTAGGGAAACTGTTTTTT; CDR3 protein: CSAPEDRGLGKLFF
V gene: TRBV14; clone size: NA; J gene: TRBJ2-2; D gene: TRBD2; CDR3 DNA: TGTGCCAGCAGCCGAGCCGGGGGGACCGGGGAGCTGTTTTTT; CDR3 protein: CASSRAGGTGELFF
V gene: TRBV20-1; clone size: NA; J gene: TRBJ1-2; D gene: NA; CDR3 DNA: TGCAGTGCTAGAGTCCCCCAGGGCCTTAACTATGGCTACACCTTC; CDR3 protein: CSARVPQGLNYGYTF
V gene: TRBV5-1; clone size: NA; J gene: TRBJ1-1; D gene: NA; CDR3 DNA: TGCGCCAGCAGCCGGGACTCCTGGGGGACTGAAGCTTTCTTT; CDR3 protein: CASSRDSWGTEAFF
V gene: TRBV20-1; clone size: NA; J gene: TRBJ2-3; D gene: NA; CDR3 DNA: TGCAGTGCTAAAGGGTTTCCAGATACGCAGTATTTT; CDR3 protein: CSAKGFPDTQYF
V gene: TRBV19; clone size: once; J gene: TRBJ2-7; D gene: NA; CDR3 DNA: TGTGCCAGTAGTGCGCCAGGGGGGTACGAGCAGTACTTC; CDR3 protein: CASSAPGGYEQYF
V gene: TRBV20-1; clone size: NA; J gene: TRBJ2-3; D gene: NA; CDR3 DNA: TGCAGTGCTAGAGACCCACCGAGCTGGGGAGGAATGGCAGATACGCAGTATTTT; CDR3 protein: CSARDPPSWGGMADTQYF
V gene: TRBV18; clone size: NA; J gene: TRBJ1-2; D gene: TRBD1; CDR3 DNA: TGTGCCAGCTCACCTTGGGGACAGGAACGTAACTATGGCTACACCTTC; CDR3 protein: CASSPWGQERNYGYTF
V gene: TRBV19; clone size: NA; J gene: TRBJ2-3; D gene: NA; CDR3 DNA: TGTGCCAGTACCGGACGGTCCTTAACAGATACGCAGTATTTT; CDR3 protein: CASTGRSLTDTQYF
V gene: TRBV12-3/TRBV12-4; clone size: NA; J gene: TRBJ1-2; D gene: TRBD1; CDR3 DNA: TGTGCCAGCAGCTCGGGACAGGGCAGAGGCTACACCTTC; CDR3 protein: CASSSGQGRGYTF
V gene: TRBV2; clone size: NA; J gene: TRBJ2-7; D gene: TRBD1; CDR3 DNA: TGTGCCAGCAGCGGATGGGGATCGACAGGGTCCTACGAGCAGTACTTC; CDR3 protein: CASSGWGSTGSYEQYF
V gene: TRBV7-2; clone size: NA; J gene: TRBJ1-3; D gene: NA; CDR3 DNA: TGTGCCAGCAGCCTACAGGTCGGCTCTGGAAACACCATATATTTT; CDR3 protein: CASSLQVGSGNTIYF
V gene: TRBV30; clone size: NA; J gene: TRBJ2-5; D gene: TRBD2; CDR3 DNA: TGTGCCTGGAGTTGGCTAGCGGGAGAGGGGACCCAGTACTTC; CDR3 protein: CAWSWLAGEGTQYF
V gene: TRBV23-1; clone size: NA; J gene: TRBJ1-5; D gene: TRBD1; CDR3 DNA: TGCGCCAGCAGTCCAAAGGACAGGGTTAGGAATCAGCCCCAGCATTTT; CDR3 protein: CASSPKDRVRNQPQHF
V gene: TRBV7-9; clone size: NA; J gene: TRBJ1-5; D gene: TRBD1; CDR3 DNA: TGTGCCAGCAGCTTAGGCCGGGACAGAAATCAGCCCCAGCATTTT; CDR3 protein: CASSLGRDRNQPQHF